This entry lists 25 T cell receptor beta chains sequenced from one sample in a study of shared clonotypes between healthy human individuals. Profiled with immunoSEQ multiplex PCR; TCRdb holds only in-frame clones, not every one. The repertoire consists of millions of clones, with approximately 94% occurring once and the leading ten covering about 1.1%. Naivety among CD8 cells was defined by CD45RO negativity and positive CCR7 selection, thereby excluding terminally differentiated effector memory CD45RA+ cells. The sample was naive CD8+ T cells sorted from blood. The receptor source for this set is a man between 18 and 35 years old in good health.

This chain links TRBV6-6 with TRBJ2-6; D unresolved. The CDR3 contains 13 residues. V gave up 7 bases and J gave up 4 bases, with 8 bases separating them. The germline V gene has CDR1 MNHNY and CDR2 SVGAGI (reference sequence). CDR3 amino acids: CASTTSGANVLTF. The CDR3 nucleotides read TGTGCCAGCACGACATCCGGGGCCAACGTCCTGACTTTC.

V is TRBV4-1 and J is TRBJ2-7; D may be TRBD1 or TRBD2 (5 bases each). V gave up 0 bases and J gave up 5 bases, with 20 bases separating them. Looked up from germline, CDR1 is MGHRA and CDR2 is YSYEKL. The CDR3 covers 17 residues. CDR3 coding DNA: TGCGCCAGCAGCCAAGAAGTAGGCCTTGGGGGTTTCAACGAGCAGTACTTC. Translating gives CASSQEVGLGGFNEQYF.

CDR3 DNA: TGCGCCAGCAGCCAAAGGACAGTCTCAGGGGTAGCTAACTATGGCTACACCTTC. This codes for CASSQRTVSGVANYGYTF. The J gene is TRBJ1-2, the V gene TRBV4-3; D possibly corresponds to TRBD1 (6 bases). Trimming shortened V by 2 bases and J by 0 bases, and 19 bases separated the two germline ends. Per germline, CDR1 LGHNA and CDR2 YSLEER. This CDR3 contains 18 residues.

The chain couples TRBV30 to TRBJ1-2, with D maybe TRBD1 (6 bases). V was shortened by 4 bases and J by 7 bases, with 10 bases between the two germline ends. The germline V gene encodes CDR1 GTSNPN and CDR2 SVGIG (reference sequence). The length of the CDR3 is 11 residues. The CDR3 nucleotides read TGTGCCTGGACAGGGGCGGGTGGCTACACCTTC. Translation gives CAWTGAGGYTF.

The J gene is TRBJ1-3, the V gene TRBV27; D is unclear. CDR3 length: 13 residues. The V end lost 8 bases, the J end lost 4 bases, and 12 bases lay between the germline ends. Germline-derived CDR1 and CDR2 are MNHEY and SMNVEV (reference sequence). This CDR3 reads CASAPQLGNTIYF. Here the CDR3 DNA reads TGTGCCAGCGCCCCCCAGCTCGGAAACACCATATATTTT.

CDR3 sequence (DNA): TGTGCCAGCAGCTTAGACACGTCGTACTTTAATGAGCAGTTCTTC. This encodes CASSLDTSYFNEQFF. The V and J genes are TRBV11-3 and TRBJ2-1, with D unresolved. Germline CDR1 reads SGHNT; CDR2 reads YENEEA. The CDR3 consists of 15 residues. The germline V and J ends were trimmed by 0 bases and 7 bases, with 13 bases remaining between them.

This chain links TRBV27 with TRBJ1-4; D unclear. The CDR3 totals 15 residues. Deletions cut 2 bases from V and 6 bases from J, with 13 bases between. Germline-derived CDR1 and CDR2 are MNHEY and SMNVEV (reference sequence). The CDR3 DNA is TGTGCCAGCAGTTTAGGGGTAGCGGAGGATGAAAAACTGTTTTTT. Its translation: CASSLGVAEDEKLFF.

Note on this clone: At the DNA level, this CDR3 is encoded by other sequences in the same sample as well. The rearrangement uses TRBV27 and TRBJ1-1, with D perhaps TRBD1 (6 bases). Germline CDR1 reads MNHEY; CDR2 reads SMNVEV (reference sequence). The length of the CDR3 is 14 residues. V lost 2 bases to trimming and J lost 5 bases, with 12 bases between them. CDR3 loop: CASSLGGGLTEAFF. The CDR3 nucleotides are TGTGCCAGCAGTTTAGGGGGGGGCTTGACTGAAGCTTTCTTT.

This chain links TRBV29-1 with TRBJ2-1; unclear D gene. Trimming cost V 4 bases and J 8 bases, with 15 bases left between them. Germline CDR1 reads SQVTM; CDR2 reads ANQGSEA. CDR3 size: 13 residues. CDR3 bases: TGCAGCGTTGTCTCTCTCTATGAGGATGAGCAGTTCTTC. It yields the protein CSVVSLYEDEQFF.

This rearrangement joins TRBV27 to TRBJ1-1; TRBD1 matches 7 bases. This CDR3 region has 14 residues. The germline CDR1 and CDR2 sequences are MNHEY and SMNVEV (reference sequence). V gave up 5 bases and J gave up 3 bases; unmatched junction bases: 6. The CDR3 loop is CASSPIGQDTEAFF. As DNA, the CDR3 is TGTGCCAGCAGTCCCATAGGACAGGACACTGAAGCTTTCTTT.

Points on this clone: The same CDR3 can be traced to other DNA sequences in this sample. J is TRBJ2-7 and V is TRBV6-1; no reliable D call. V lost 4 bases to trimming and J lost 3 bases, with 4 bases between them. The CDR3 is 11 residues long. Per germline, CDR1 MNHNS and CDR2 SASEGT. Here the CDR3 DNA reads TGTGCCAGCAGTGCTATCTACGAGCAGTACTTC. Translation: CASSAIYEQYF.

The chain has TRBV4-1 and TRBJ2-3; D is unclear. The germline V and J ends were trimmed by 0 bases and 3 bases, with 7 bases remaining between them. The germline V gene has CDR1 MGHRA and CDR2 YSYEKL. This CDR3 has 14 residues. The CDR3 is CASSQESRTDTQYF. The DNA for the CDR3 is TGCGCCAGCAGCCAAGAATCCAGAACAGATACGCAGTATTTT.

The V call is TRBV5-6, the J call TRBJ1-2; 10 bases agree with TRBD1. Germline V gene lookup returns CDR1 SGHDT and CDR2 YYEEEE. The CDR3 has 15 residues. V dropped 0 bases and J dropped 4; count of bases not matched to a gene: 3. The CDR3 bases are TGTGCCAGCAGCTTGGGAGGGACAGGGGTCTATGGCTACACCTTC. Translated: CASSLGGTGVYGYTF.

This clone was picked up one time. The rearrangement joins TRBV5-6 to TRBJ1-4; TRBD1 matches 7 bases. The CDR3 has 19 amino acids. Germline CDR1 SGHDT, CDR2 YYEEEE. J lost 6 bases, V lost 2 bases, and 19 bases had no gene match. The CDR3 region has the DNA TGTGCCAGCAGCTTACGGTCCCATGTAAAGGGGGCGCGGGATGAAAAACTGTTTTTT. It specifies CASSLRSHVKGARDEKLFF.

V is TRBV13 and J is TRBJ1-2, with D perhaps matching TRBD1 (5 bases). Trimming removed 1 base at V and 3 bases at J, with 9 bases between. The CDR3 spans 14 residues. The germline V gene has CDR1 PRHDT and CDR2 FYEKMQ (reference sequence). The CDR3 region has the DNA TGTGCCAGCAGCTTAGATAGGGGTGACTATGGCTACACCTTC. Amino acids: CASSLDRGDYGYTF.

The chain is built from TRBV10-3 and TRBJ2-7; the D call may be TRBD1 or TRBD2 (5 bases each). V was trimmed by 3 bases and J by 4 bases, leaving 13 bases between them. Germline V gene data show CDR1 as ENHRY and CDR2 as SYGVKD. The CDR3 has 14 amino acids. Written as DNA, the CDR3 is TGTGCCATCAGTGATTGGGGACCCTATTACGAGCAGTACTTC. Translated, it gives CAISDWGPYYEQYF.

This chain joins TRBV5-4 and TRBJ2-5, with 7 bases lining up with TRBD2. With 7 bases clipped from V and 7 bases from J, the junction kept 13 bases outside the gene matches. The CDR3 consists of 14 residues. Germline-derived CDR1 and CDR2 are SGHNT and YYREEE (reference sequence). For the CDR3, the DNA is TGTGCCAGCCTAGAGAGCGGGGTGCCCTTGACCCAGTACTTC. The encoded protein is CASLESGVPLTQYF.

This chain uses TRBV10-2 with TRBJ2-2; perhaps TRBD2 as D (6 bases). Germline V gene data show CDR1 as WSHSY and CDR2 as SAAADI. The ends were cut back, 7 bases at V and 7 bases at J, with 16 bases in the middle. CDR3 length: 14 residues. DNA for the CDR3: TGCGCCAGCAAGGTTACGGGAGAAGGCGGGGAGCTGTTTTTT. Translated: CASKVTGEGGELFF.

The genes are TRBV2 and TRBJ2-7; D call uncertain. The CDR3 has 15 residues. Per the germline V gene, CDR1 is SNHLY and CDR2 is FYNNEI. Trimming cost V 0 bases and J 4 bases, with 13 bases left between them. CDR3 in DNA: TGTGCCAGCAGTGAAGCAATCCACAGCGCATACGAGCAGTACTTC. Its translation is CASSEAIHSAYEQYF.

J is TRBJ2-3 and V is TRBV4-1, with TRBD1 matching over 10 bases. Germline V CDR1 and CDR2: MGHRA, YSYEKL. Germline trimming cut 7 bases from V and 6 bases from J; bases unmatched to any gene: 10. This CDR3 is 15 amino acids long. CDR3 nucleotide sequence: TGCGCCAGCACCGACGAGACAGGGGGCTTCGATACGCAGTATTTT. Translation: CASTDETGGFDTQYF.

This clone was picked up one time. V is TRBV5-6 and J is TRBJ2-7; a weak D match, TRBD2 (6 bases). CDR1 SGHDT and CDR2 YYEEEE come from the germline V gene. The CDR3 covers 13 residues. Trimming took 4 bases from V and 3 from J, leaving 11 bases between them. CDR3 sequence (DNA): TGTGCCAGCAGCCCACAGACTAGCTACGAGCAGTACTTC. Residues: CASSPQTSYEQYF.

V and J are TRBV7-2 and TRBJ2-1; TRBD2 matches 9 bases. The CDR3 loop spans 17 amino acids. The V gene end was trimmed by 6 bases and the J gene end by 0 bases; junction bases not matched to a gene: 9. CDR1 and CDR2 from the germline V gene are SGHTA and FQGNSA. The CDR3 is CASRRGSGGYSYNEQFF. CDR3 DNA sequence: TGTGCCAGCAGGAGGGGTAGCGGGGGCTACTCCTACAATGAGCAGTTCTTC.

The J gene is TRBJ2-5, the V gene TRBV5-1, with 8 bases aligning to TRBD2. The CDR3 covers 17 residues. Germline trimming cut 0 bases from V and 2 bases from J; bases unmatched to any gene: 9. CDR1 is SGHRS, CDR2 YFSETQ, per germline. CDR3 loop: CASSLGLAGRVQETQYF. The CDR3 DNA sequence: TGCGCCAGCAGCTTGGGGCTAGCGGGCAGGGTTCAAGAGACCCAGTACTTC. Full variable domain (missing parts from reference TRBV5-1 and TRBJ2-5): KAGVTQTPRYLIKTRGQQVTLSCSPISGHRSVSWYQQTPGQGLQFLFEYFSETQRNKGNFPGRFSGRQFSNSRSEMNVSTLELGDSALYLCASSLGLAGRVQETQYFGPGTRLLVL.

The chain links TRBV27 to TRBJ2-7; D is uncertain. CDR3 length: 14 residues. Trimming pared 9 bases from V and 0 bases from J, leaving 15 bases between. Germline V lookup: CDR1 MNHEY, CDR2 SMNVEV (reference sequence). CDR3: CASRLVESSYEQYF. DNA for the CDR3: TGTGCCAGTAGGTTAGTGGAGAGCTCCTACGAGCAGTACTTC.

The V gene is TRBV6-1, the J gene TRBJ2-7, with D perhaps matching TRBD1 (5 bases). Germline CDR1 and CDR2: MNHNS and SASEGT. The V and J ends lost 3 bases and 4 bases respectively, with 13 bases between them. This CDR3 region has 14 residues. The CDR3 here is CASSEGLGLYEQYF. Written as DNA, the CDR3 is TGTGCCAGCAGTGAGGGGCTGGGTCTTTACGAGCAGTACTTC.